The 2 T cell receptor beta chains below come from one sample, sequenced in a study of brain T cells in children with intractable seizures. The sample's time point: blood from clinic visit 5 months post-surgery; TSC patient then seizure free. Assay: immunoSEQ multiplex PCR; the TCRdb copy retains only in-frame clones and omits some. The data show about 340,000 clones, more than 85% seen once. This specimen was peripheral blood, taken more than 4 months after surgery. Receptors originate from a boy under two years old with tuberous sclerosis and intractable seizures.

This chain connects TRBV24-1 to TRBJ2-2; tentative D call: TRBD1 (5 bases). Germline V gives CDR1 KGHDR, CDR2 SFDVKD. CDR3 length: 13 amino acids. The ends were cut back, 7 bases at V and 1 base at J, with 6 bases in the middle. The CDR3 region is CATRTGNTGELFF. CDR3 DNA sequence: TGTGCCACCAGAACAGGGAACACCGGGGAGCTGTTTTTT.

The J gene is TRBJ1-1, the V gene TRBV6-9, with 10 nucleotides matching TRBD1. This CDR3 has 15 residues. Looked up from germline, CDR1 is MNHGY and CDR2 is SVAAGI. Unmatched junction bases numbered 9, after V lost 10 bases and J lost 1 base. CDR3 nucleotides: TGTGCCAACCGAGACAGGGGGCTGGGGAACACTGAAGCTTTCTTT. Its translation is CANRDRGLGNTEAFF.